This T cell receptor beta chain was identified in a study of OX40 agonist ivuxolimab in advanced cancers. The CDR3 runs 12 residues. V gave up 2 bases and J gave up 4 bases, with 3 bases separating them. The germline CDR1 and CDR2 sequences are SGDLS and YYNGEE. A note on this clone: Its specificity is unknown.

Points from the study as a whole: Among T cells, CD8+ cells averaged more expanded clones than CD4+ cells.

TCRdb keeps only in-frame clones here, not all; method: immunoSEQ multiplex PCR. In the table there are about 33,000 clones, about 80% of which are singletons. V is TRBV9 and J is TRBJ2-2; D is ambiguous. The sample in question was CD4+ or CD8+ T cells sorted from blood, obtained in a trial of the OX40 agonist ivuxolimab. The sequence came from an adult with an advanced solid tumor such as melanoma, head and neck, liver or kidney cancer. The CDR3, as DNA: TGTGCCAGCAGCGTGGGCACCGGGGAGCTGTTTTTT. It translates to CASSVGTGELFF.